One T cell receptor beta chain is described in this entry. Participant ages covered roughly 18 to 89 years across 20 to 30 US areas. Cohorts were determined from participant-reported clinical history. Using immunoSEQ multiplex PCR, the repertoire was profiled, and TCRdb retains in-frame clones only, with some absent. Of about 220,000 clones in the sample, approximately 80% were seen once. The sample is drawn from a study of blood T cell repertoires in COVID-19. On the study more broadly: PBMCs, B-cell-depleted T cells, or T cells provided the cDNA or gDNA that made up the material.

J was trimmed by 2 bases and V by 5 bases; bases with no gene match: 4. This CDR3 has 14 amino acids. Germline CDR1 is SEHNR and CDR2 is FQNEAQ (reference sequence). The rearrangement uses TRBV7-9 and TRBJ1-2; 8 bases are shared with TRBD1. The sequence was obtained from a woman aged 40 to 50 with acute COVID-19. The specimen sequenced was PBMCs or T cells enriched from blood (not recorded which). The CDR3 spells CASSPGGQNYGYTF. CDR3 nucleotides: TGTGCCAGCAGCCCAGGGGGCCAAAACTATGGCTACACCTTC. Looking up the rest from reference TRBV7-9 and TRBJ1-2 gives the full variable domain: DTGVSQNPRHKITKRGQNVTFRCDPISEHNRLYWYRQTLGQGPEFLTYFQNEAQLEKSRLLSDRFSAERPKGSFSTLEIQRTEQGDSAMYLCASSPGGQNYGYTFGSGTRLTVV.